Sequencing of this T cell receptor (beta chain) was carried out in a study of blood T cell repertoires in COVID-19. Deletions cut 1 base from V and 9 bases from J, with 7 bases between. CDR1 LGHDT and CDR2 YNNKEL come from the germline V gene (reference sequence). The CDR3 extends over 12 amino acids. Method: immunoSEQ multiplex PCR; TCRdb's copy keeps in-frame clones and lacks some. The sample shows 240,000 or so clones, about 86% of them seen only once. The V gene is TRBV3-1 (or the pseudogene TRBV3-2), the J gene TRBJ2-1; D gene ambiguous. The source is a middle-aged woman with acute COVID-19. Sequences were obtained from PBMCs or T cells enriched from blood (not recorded which). The CDR3, as DNA: TGTGCCAGCAGCCAAGTTCGGAGTGAGCAGTTCTTC. It yields the protein CASSQVRSEQFF.